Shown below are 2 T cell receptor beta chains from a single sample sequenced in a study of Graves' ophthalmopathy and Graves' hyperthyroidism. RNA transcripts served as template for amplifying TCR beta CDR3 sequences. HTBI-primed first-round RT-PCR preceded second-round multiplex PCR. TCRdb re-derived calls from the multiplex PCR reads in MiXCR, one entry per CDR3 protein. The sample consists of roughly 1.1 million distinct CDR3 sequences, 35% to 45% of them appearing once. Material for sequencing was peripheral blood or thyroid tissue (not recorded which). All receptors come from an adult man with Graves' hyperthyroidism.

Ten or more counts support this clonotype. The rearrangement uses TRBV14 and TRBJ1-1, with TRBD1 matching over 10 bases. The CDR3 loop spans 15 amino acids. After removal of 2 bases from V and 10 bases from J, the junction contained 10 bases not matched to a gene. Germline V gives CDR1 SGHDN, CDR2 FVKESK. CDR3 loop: CASSQYRGQGTLAFF. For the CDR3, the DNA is TGTGCCAGCAGCCAATACCGGGGACAGGGGACGTTAGCTTTCTTT.

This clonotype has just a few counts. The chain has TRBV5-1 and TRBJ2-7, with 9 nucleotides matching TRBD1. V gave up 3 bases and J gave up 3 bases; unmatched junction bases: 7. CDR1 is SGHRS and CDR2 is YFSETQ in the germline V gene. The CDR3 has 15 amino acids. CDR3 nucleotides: TGCGCCAGCAGCTCCGGGACAGGGTATATCTACGAGCAGTACTTC. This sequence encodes CASSSGTGYIYEQYF.